Shown below are 17 T cell receptor beta chains from a single sample sequenced in a study of technical replicates of blood from a handful of donors. The method was immunoSEQ multiplex PCR; TCRdb's version includes in-frame clones alone and lacks a portion of them. The table shows about 80,000 clones, with approximately 94% occurring only once. Source material: T cells isolated from PBMCs. The receptors stem from a human donor in good health.

The V call is TRBV5-1, the J call TRBJ2-1, with TRBD1 as a possible D gene (6 bases). The CDR3 is 16 residues long. The germline gives CDR1 SGHRS, CDR2 YFSETQ. V gave up 2 bases and J gave up 8 bases, with 20 bases separating them. The CDR3 reads CASSFNTGMGKHEQFF. In DNA form, the CDR3 reads TGCGCCAGCAGCTTCAATACAGGGATGGGGAAACATGAGCAGTTCTTC.

This clone was found once. The rearrangement joins TRBV28 to TRBJ2-7, with D hard to call. The CDR3 has 10 residues. V lost 6 bases and J lost 4, with 4 bases in between. The germline gives CDR1 MDHEN, CDR2 SYDVKM. The CDR3 DNA sequence: TGTGCCAGCAGGCTATACGAGCAGTACTTC. It is translated as CASRLYEQYF.

This chain joins TRBV11-2 and TRBJ1-5; D might be TRBD1 (5 bases). The CDR3 is 15 residues long. V was clipped by 1 base and J by 5 bases, with 12 bases between them. Per the germline V gene, CDR1 is SGHAT and CDR2 is FQNNGV. CDR3 in amino acids: CASSLGVGPDQPQHF. CDR3 nucleotide sequence: TGTGCCAGCAGCTTAGGTGTGGGGCCCGATCAGCCCCAGCATTTT.

The V gene is TRBV7-8, the J gene TRBJ1-1; D not certain. The CDR3 totals 14 residues. Germline-derived CDR1 and CDR2 are SGHVS and FQNEAQ. Trimming stripped 4 bases from V and 5 bases from J, with 14 bases between. The DNA of the CDR3 is TGTGCCAGCAGCTCCCGGGAGGGTAGGACTGAAGCTTTCTTT. Residues: CASSSREGRTEAFF.

The V call is TRBV28, the J call TRBJ2-7; TRBD2 might be the D (5 bases). The germline V and J ends were trimmed by 3 bases and 5 bases, with 14 bases remaining between them. Germline-derived CDR1 and CDR2 are MDHEN and SYDVKM. This CDR3 is built from 14 residues. In DNA, the CDR3 is TGTGCCAGCAGTTTTGAGGGTTTCTTCGACGAGCAGTACTTC. Amino acid sequence: CASSFEGFFDEQYF.

This sequence joins TRBV6-4 and TRBJ2-6; 8 bases are shared with TRBD1. The J segment lost 4 bases and the V segment lost 4 bases, leaving 0 bases of the junction unmatched. Germline lookup yields CDR1 MRHNA and CDR2 SNTAGT. The CDR3 is made up of 14 amino acids. The CDR3 here is CASSGTGGANVLTF. DNA of the CDR3: TGTGCCAGCAGTGGGACAGGGGGGGCCAACGTCCTGACTTTC.

The chain joins TRBV11-2 to TRBJ2-7; 9 nucleotides line up with TRBD1. V shed 5 bases, J shed 6 bases, and the junction held 11 bases outside the gene matches. The CDR3 spans 15 residues. Germline V gene lookup returns CDR1 SGHAT and CDR2 FQNNGV. As DNA, the CDR3 is TGTGCCAGCAGCCCGCCTGGGACAGGGAGGAGCGAGCAGTACTTC. Encoded protein: CASSPPGTGRSEQYF.

The sample holds one count of this clone. The chain combines TRBV9 with TRBJ2-1, with 7 bases aligning to TRBD2. This CDR3 is built from 17 residues. Trimming cost V 0 bases and J 4 bases; bases outside gene matches: 10. Germline assignment: CDR1 SGDLS and CDR2 YYNGEE. CDR3 in amino acids: CASSVAARGGTYNEQFF. The CDR3 region has the DNA TGTGCCAGCAGCGTAGCGGCCCGGGGAGGGACTTACAATGAGCAGTTCTTC. The full variable domain, with the rest looked up from reference TRBV9 and TRBJ2-1, is DSGVTQTPKHLITATGQRVTLRCSPRSGDLSVYWYQQSLDQGLQFLIQYYNGEERAKGNILERFSAQQFPDLHSELNLSSLELGDSALYFCASSVAARGGTYNEQFFGPGTRLTVL.

The rearrangement uses TRBV28 and TRBJ2-7; 9 bases are shared with TRBD1. The V segment lost 3 bases and the J segment 5 bases; nucleotides outside the gene matches: 11. This CDR3 region has 16 residues. Germline V lookup: CDR1 MDHEN, CDR2 SYDVKM. CDR3 sequence reads: CASSFLPETGGNEQYF. CDR3 nucleotides: TGTGCCAGCAGTTTCCTACCTGAGACAGGGGGAAACGAGCAGTACTTC.

Details on this clone: Other DNA variants within this sample encode the same CDR3. The chain is built from TRBV18 and TRBJ2-7; TRBD2 is a possible D gene (6 bases). Germline lookup yields CDR1 KGHSH and CDR2 LQKENI. V shed 6 bases and J shed 7 bases, with 10 bases lying between them. The CDR3 covers 11 residues. The DNA of the CDR3 is TGTGCCAGCTCCCCCGGGGGAGAGCAGTACTTC. Its protein is CASSPGGEQYF.

The chain carries TRBV7-9 and TRBJ2-1, with D perhaps TRBD1 (5 bases). From germline, CDR1 is SEHNR and CDR2 FQNEAQ (reference sequence). V was cut by 8 bases and J by 0 bases, with 14 bases left in between. CDR3 length equals 15 residues. In DNA form, the CDR3 reads TGTGCCAGCGTAGGGGCTGATAGCTCCTACAATGAGCAGTTCTTC. Its translation: CASVGADSSYNEQFF.

The rearrangement uses TRBV4-1 and TRBJ2-1; 14 bases are a match to TRBD2. The CDR3 is made up of 16 amino acids. CDR1 and CDR2 (germline): MGHRA, YSYEKL. V lost 4 bases to trimming and J lost 7 bases; unmatched junction nucleotides: 6. The CDR3: CASSLRLAGGGNEQFF. The CDR3 DNA follows: TGCGCCAGCAGCCTCCGACTAGCGGGAGGGGGTAATGAGCAGTTCTTC.

The chain is built from TRBV18 and TRBJ1-1, with 7 positions matching TRBD1. Germline trimming cut 4 bases from V and 3 bases from J; bases unmatched to any gene: 5. Germline V CDR1 and CDR2: KGHSH, LQKENI. This CDR3 contains 14 residues. The CDR3 DNA follows: TGTGCCAGCTCACGCACAGGGGCCTACACTGAAGCTTTCTTT. It encodes CASSRTGAYTEAFF. Full variable domain (remainder filled in from reference TRBV18 and TRBJ1-1): NAGVMQNPRHLVRRRGQEARLRCSPMKGHSHVYWYRQLPEEGLKFMVYLQKENIIDESGMPKERFSAEFPKEGPSILRIQQVVRGDSAAYFCASSRTGAYTEAFFGQGTRLTVV.

The V and J genes are TRBV19 and TRBJ2-2; possibly TRBD1 for D (5 bases). The CDR3 has 17 residues. V lost 3 bases and J lost 0, with 14 bases in between. Germline CDR1 and CDR2: LNHDA and SQIVND (reference sequence). DNA of the CDR3: TGTGCCAGTAGTATTTTCAACAGGCCATCGAACACCGGGGAGCTGTTTTTT. Protein sequence: CASSIFNRPSNTGELFF.

V and J are TRBV29-1 and TRBJ2-1, with D possibly matching TRBD1 (5 bases). V lost 8 bases, J lost 1 base, and 12 bases lay in between. The CDR3 spans 13 residues. Per germline, CDR1 SQVTM and CDR2 ANQGSEA. The CDR3: CSQIQGSYNEQFF. The CDR3 nucleotides read TGCAGCCAAATCCAGGGATCCTACAATGAGCAGTTCTTC.

The genes are TRBV27 and TRBJ2-5; no clear D gene. This CDR3 comprises 15 residues. Germline values: CDR1 MNHEY, CDR2 SMNVEV (reference sequence). The germline V and J ends were trimmed by 3 bases and 1 base, with 12 bases remaining between them. The CDR3, as DNA: TGTGCCAGCAGTTTTTTTATGTCCGTCCAAGAGACCCAGTACTTC. This codes for CASSFFMSVQETQYF.

The rearrangement uses TRBV2 and TRBJ2-7; no clear D. Trimming removed 8 bases at V and 3 bases at J, with 17 bases between. The V gene's germline CDR1 is SNHLY and CDR2 FYNNEI. CDR3 length: 14 amino acids. The CDR3 DNA reads TGTGCCAGCTCTCGAGACACCCAAAACTACGAGCAGTACTTC. Translating gives CASSRDTQNYEQYF.